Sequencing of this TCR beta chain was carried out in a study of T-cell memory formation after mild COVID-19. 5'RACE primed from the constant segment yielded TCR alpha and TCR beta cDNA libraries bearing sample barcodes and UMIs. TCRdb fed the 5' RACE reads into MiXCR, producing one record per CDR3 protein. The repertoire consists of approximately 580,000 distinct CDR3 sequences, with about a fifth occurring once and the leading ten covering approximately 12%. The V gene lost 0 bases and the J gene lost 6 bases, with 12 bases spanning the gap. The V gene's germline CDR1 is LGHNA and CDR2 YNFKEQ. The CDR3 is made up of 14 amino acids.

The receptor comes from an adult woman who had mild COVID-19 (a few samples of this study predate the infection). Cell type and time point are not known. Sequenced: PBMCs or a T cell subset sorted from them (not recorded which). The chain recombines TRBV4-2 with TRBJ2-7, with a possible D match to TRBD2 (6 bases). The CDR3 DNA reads TGTGCCAGCAGCCAAGATATACTAGCACTCGAGCAGTACTTC. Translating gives CASSQDILALEQYF.